What follows describes a single T cell receptor beta chain. This entry is derived from a study of blood T cell repertoires in COVID-19. As for the study in general: Researchers got acute and convalescent COVID-19 samples from the United States, Italy and Spain.

TCRdb's copy holds only in-frame clones and misses some; the assay was immunoSEQ multiplex PCR. The table lists under 250,000 clones, about four fifths of them singletons. This TCR was sampled from a woman aged 50 to 60 with acute or convalescent COVID-19. The material sequenced was peripheral blood.

The CDR3, as DNA: TGTGCCAGCACCCCCGACAGGGTCTATGGCTACACCTTC. This codes for CASTPDRVYGYTF. The rearrangement uses TRBV19 and TRBJ1-2, with 7 bases identical to TRBD1. Trimming removed 9 bases from V and 4 bases from J; junction bases left unmatched: 8. The CDR3 consists of 13 residues. Germline CDR1 is LNHDA and CDR2 is SQIVND (reference sequence).